The T cell receptor beta chain under discussion was sequenced for a study of OX40 agonist ivuxolimab in advanced cancers. The germline CDR1 and CDR2 sequences are LGHNA and YNFKEQ. The trim removed 0 bases at V and 13 bases at J, leaving 17 bases unmatched. This CDR3 is built from 18 residues. The data were produced by immunoSEQ multiplex PCR, yet TCRdb's version contains in-frame clones alone and is incomplete. Of some 46,000 clones detected, just under 95% appear once; the ten largest clones hold approximately 10%. This receptor was obtained from an adult with an advanced solid tumor such as melanoma, head and neck, liver or kidney cancer. The V and J genes are TRBV4-2 and TRBJ1-5; 11 bases fit TRBD1. The source material was CD4+ or CD8+ T cells sorted from blood, sampled in a trial of the OX40 agonist ivuxolimab. The CDR3 nucleotides are TGTGCCAGCAGCCAAGAAGCCGGATGGGGGACAGGGGGACCCTTACAGCATTTT. It specifies CASSQEAGWGTGGPLQHF.